This is a list of T cell receptor beta chains from one sample in a study of neurological immune-mediated disorders. TCRdb recomputed calls from the 5' RACE reads with MiXCR, one row per CDR3 protein. The data show about 79,000 distinct CDR3 sequences, 11% to 15% seen once. The sequenced sample was PBMCs. Every receptor here comes from a woman aged 50 to 65 in good health. Both conserved end residues are part of each CDR3. A D gene is named only where the DNA matches it firmly. Clone size is given for some rows only: seen once, a few or many times, or a class if the clone is expanded.

CDR3 protein | CDR3 DNA | V gene | D gene | J gene | clone size
CSARLSGPGDTEAFF | TGCAGTGCTAGACTATCTGGACCGGGGGACACTGAAGCTTTCTTT | TRBV20-1 | NA | TRBJ1-1 | many
CASSQNPTEAFF | TGTGCCAGCAGCCAAAATCCCACTGAAGCTTTCTTT | TRBV3-1 | NA | TRBJ1-1 | many
CASGPGATNEKLFF | TGTGCCAGCGGGCCCGGGGCAACTAATGAAAAACTGTTTTTT | TRBV7-9 | NA | TRBJ1-4 | NA
CASQSRAGGSSGLNEQFF | TGTGCCAGTCAATCCAGGGCAGGGGGGAGTAGCGGGCTAAATGAGCAGTTCTTC | TRBV11-2 | NA | TRBJ2-1 | NA
CASSIGTATSNEQFF | TGCGCCAGCAGCATCGGGACAGCCACGAGCAATGAGCAGTTCTTC | TRBV5-1 | TRBD1 | TRBJ2-1 | many
CSARIGLAGPAKNIQYF | TGCAGTGCTAGAATAGGACTAGCGGGCCCAGCCAAAAACATTCAGTACTTC | TRBV20-1 | TRBD2 | TRBJ2-4 | few
CASSLMVGSRTYEQYF | TGTGCCAGCAGCTTGATGGTGGGTAGCCGTACCTACGAGCAGTACTTC | TRBV5-4 | NA | TRBJ2-7 | NA
CASSPTGGFTEAFF | TGTGCCAGCAGTCCGACAGGGGGATTTACTGAAGCTTTCTTT | TRBV12-3/TRBV12-4 | TRBD1 | TRBJ1-1 | NA
CASSLPLSGGNDGYTF | TGCGCCAGCAGCTTGCCCTTATCCGGGGGAAATGATGGCTACACCTTC | TRBV5-1 | NA | TRBJ1-2 | many
CAISATSGGQETQYF | TGTGCCATCAGCGCGACTAGCGGGGGACAAGAGACCCAGTACTTC | TRBV5-8 | TRBD2 | TRBJ2-5 | NA
CSARDSGERGDTQYF | TGCAGTGCTAGAGATAGTGGGGAGCGAGGAGATACGCAGTATTTT | TRBV20-1 | NA | TRBJ2-3 | many
CASSFGLGNEQFF | TGTGCCAGCAGCTTCGGTCTGGGCAATGAGCAGTTCTTC | TRBV5-5 | NA | TRBJ2-1 | medium-sized
CASTGQTSRETQYF | TGTGCCAGCACTGGACAGACCAGCAGGGAGACCCAGTACTTC | TRBV7-6 | NA | TRBJ2-5 | NA
CSALDPQVDKNIQYF | TGCAGTGCTCTAGACCCCCAAGTCGACAAAAACATTCAGTACTTC | TRBV20-1 | NA | TRBJ2-4 | NA
CSARYGTTDTQYF | TGCAGTGCTAGGTATGGGACCACAGATACGCAGTATTTT | TRBV20-1 | NA | TRBJ2-3 | many
CASMGSHTLDGELFF | TGTGCCAGCATGGGGTCTCACACTTTGGACGGGGAGCTGTTTTTT | TRBV28 | NA | TRBJ2-2 | many
CASLASGSSYNEQFF | TGCGCCAGCTTAGCTAGCGGGAGCTCCTACAATGAGCAGTTCTTC | TRBV5-1 | TRBD2 | TRBJ2-1 | many
CASSVNMEGTQYF | TGTGCCAGCAGCGTCAACATGGAGGGGACCCAGTACTTC | TRBV9 | NA | TRBJ2-5 | many
CASSPGDTRSSYEQYF | TGTGCCAGCAGCCCGGGGGACACCCGTAGCTCCTACGAGCAGTACTTC | TRBV5-5 | NA | TRBJ2-7 | many
CSAARQGGETQYF | TGCAGTGCTGCCCGACAGGGGGGGGAGACCCAGTACTTC | TRBV20-1 | TRBD1 | TRBJ2-5 | many
CSASLQGLGYTF | TGCAGTGCTAGCCTACAGGGGTTAGGCTACACCTTC | TRBV20-1 | TRBD1 | TRBJ1-2 | few
CASSPEAAKNIQYF | TGCGCCAGCAGCCCCGAGGCAGCCAAAAACATTCAGTACTTC | TRBV5-1 | NA | TRBJ2-4 | many
CGSKLAGGTDTQYF | TGTGGCAGCAAATTGGCGGGAGGTACAGATACGCAGTATTTT | TRBV11-3 | TRBD2 | TRBJ2-3 | NA
CSVHRLAGGYNEQFF | TGCAGCGTTCATCGACTAGCGGGAGGGTACAATGAGCAGTTCTTC | TRBV29-1 | TRBD2 | TRBJ2-1 | many
CASSVEVNQPQHF | TGTGCCAGCAGCGTAGAGGTCAATCAGCCCCAGCATTTT | TRBV9 | NA | TRBJ1-5 | few
CSCRLKRTGFRDTGELFF | TGTTCCTGCAGGTTAAAGAGGACAGGGTTTAGAGACACCGGGGAGCTGTTTTTT | TRBV2 | TRBD1 | TRBJ2-2 | NA
CASSFGDTQYF | TGCGCCAGCAGCTTTGGGGATACGCAGTATTTT | TRBV5-1 | NA | TRBJ2-3 | many
CASSPRQGNEKLFF | TGTGCCAGCAGTCCAAGACAGGGTAATGAAAAACTGTTTTTT | TRBV7-6 | TRBD1 | TRBJ1-4 | many
CSARDQRGGETQYF | TGCAGTGCTAGAGATCAGCGGGGGGGAGAGACCCAGTACTTC | TRBV20-1 | TRBD2 | TRBJ2-5 | many
CASSPSRLAPEQYF | TGTGCCAGCAGCCCCTCCCGACTAGCACCCGAGCAGTACTTC | TRBV7-3 | TRBD2 | TRBJ2-7 | NA
CASSGRQETNQPQHF | TGTGCCAGCAGTGGGCGACAGGAAACCAATCAGCCCCAGCATTTT | TRBV2 | NA | TRBJ1-5 | NA
CSVEGGMADTQYF | TGCAGCGTTGAAGGGGGCATGGCAGATACGCAGTATTTT | TRBV29-1 | NA | TRBJ2-3 | many
CASSPTGGIGDTQYF | TGTGCCAGCAGCCCGACAGGGGGGATAGGAGATACGCAGTATTTT | TRBV5-5 | TRBD1 | TRBJ2-3 | many
CASSYRGSNTGELFF | TGCGCCAGCAGCTACAGGGGATCTAACACCGGGGAGCTGTTTTTT | TRBV5-1 | TRBD1 | TRBJ2-2 | many
CASSHGTGLADNEQFF | TGTGCCAGCAGCCATGGGACGGGACTAGCGGACAATGAGCAGTTCTTC | TRBV3-1 | TRBD2 | TRBJ2-1 | many
CASSFGADLLPNYGYTF | TGTGCCAGCAGTTTTGGGGCAGATCTTCTCCCTAACTATGGCTACACCTTC | TRBV12-3/TRBV12-4 | NA | TRBJ1-2 | many
CASSYPQGRPYGYTF | TGTGCCAGCAGCTATCCCCAAGGACGGCCCTATGGCTACACCTTC | TRBV7-9 | NA | TRBJ1-2 | many
CASSYSTGVKTQYF | TGCGCCAGCAGCTACTCGACAGGGGTGAAGACCCAGTACTTC | TRBV5-1 | TRBD1 | TRBJ2-5 | many
CASSGGQKTQYF | TGTGCCAGCAGTGGAGGGCAAAAGACCCAGTACTTC | TRBV11-1 | NA | TRBJ2-5 | many
CASSKEAAARGIYNEQFF | TGTGCCAGCAGCAAAGAAGCCGCGGCCAGAGGGATATACAATGAGCAGTTCTTC | TRBV21-1 | NA | TRBJ2-1 | many
CASSLIPGVGYNEQFF | TGCGCCAGCAGCTTAATCCCAGGGGTGGGGTACAATGAGCAGTTCTTC | TRBV5-1 | NA | TRBJ2-1 | many
CALPRTGPYPYGYTF | TGTGCGCTCCCGAGGACGGGGCCGTACCCCTATGGCTACACCTTC | TRBV24-1 | NA | TRBJ1-2 | many
CSAPAPSGGNTGELFF | TGCAGTGCTCCCGCCCCTAGCGGGGGAAACACCGGGGAGCTGTTTTTT | TRBV20-1 | TRBD2 | TRBJ2-2 | many
CSVESQGGNTEAFF | TGCAGCGTTGAGTCCCAGGGCGGGAACACTGAAGCTTTCTTT | TRBV29-1 | NA | TRBJ1-1 | many
CASSLEPQSSYNEQFF | TGCGCCAGCAGCTTGGAACCTCAGAGCTCCTACAATGAGCAGTTCTTC | TRBV5-1 | NA | TRBJ2-1 | NA
CASSLETGFANEQFF | TGTGCCAGCAGCTTGGAGACAGGGTTCGCAAACGAGCAGTTCTTC | TRBV5-6 | TRBD1 | TRBJ2-1 | many
CSGNTGFGTEAFF | TGCAGCGGGAACACAGGGTTTGGGACTGAAGCTTTCTTT | TRBV29-1 | NA | TRBJ1-1 | NA
CASSPRGVSSYEQYF | TGTGCCAGCTCCCCGCGGGGGGTCAGCTCCTACGAGCAGTACTTC | TRBV19 | TRBD2 | TRBJ2-7 | many
CASSLGSGANVLTF | TGCGCCAGCAGCTTAGGCTCTGGGGCCAACGTCCTGACTTTC | TRBV5-1 | NA | TRBJ2-6 | medium-sized